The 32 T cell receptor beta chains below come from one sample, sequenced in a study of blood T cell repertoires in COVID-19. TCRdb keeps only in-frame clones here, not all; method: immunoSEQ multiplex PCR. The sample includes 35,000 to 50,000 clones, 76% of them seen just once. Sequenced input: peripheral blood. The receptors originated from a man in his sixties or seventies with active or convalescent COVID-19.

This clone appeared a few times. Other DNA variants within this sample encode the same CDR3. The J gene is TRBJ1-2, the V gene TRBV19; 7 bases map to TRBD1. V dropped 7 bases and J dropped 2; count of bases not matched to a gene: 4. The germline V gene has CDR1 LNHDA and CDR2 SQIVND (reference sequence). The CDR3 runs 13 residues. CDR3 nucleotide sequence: TGTGCCAGTACCCCGACAGGGAACTATGGCTACACCTTC. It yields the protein CASTPTGNYGYTF.

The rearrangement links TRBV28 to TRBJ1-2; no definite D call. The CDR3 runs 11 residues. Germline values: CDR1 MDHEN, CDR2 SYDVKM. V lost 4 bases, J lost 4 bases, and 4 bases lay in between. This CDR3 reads CASSSSYGYTF. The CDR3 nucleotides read TGTGCCAGCAGTTCCTCCTATGGCTACACCTTC.

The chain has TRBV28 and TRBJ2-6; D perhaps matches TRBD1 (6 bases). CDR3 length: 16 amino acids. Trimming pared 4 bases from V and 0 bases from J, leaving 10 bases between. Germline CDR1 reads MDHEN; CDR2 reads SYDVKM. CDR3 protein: CASSSQTGSGANVLTF. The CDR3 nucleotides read TGTGCCAGCAGTTCCCAGACAGGCTCTGGGGCCAACGTCCTGACTTTC.

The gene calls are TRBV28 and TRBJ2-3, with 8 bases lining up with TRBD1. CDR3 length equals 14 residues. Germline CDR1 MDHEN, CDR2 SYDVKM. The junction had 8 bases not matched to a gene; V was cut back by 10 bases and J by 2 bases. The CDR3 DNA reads TGTGCCACCAGGGGACAGGAGCACACAGATACGCAGTATTTT. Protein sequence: CATRGQEHTDTQYF.

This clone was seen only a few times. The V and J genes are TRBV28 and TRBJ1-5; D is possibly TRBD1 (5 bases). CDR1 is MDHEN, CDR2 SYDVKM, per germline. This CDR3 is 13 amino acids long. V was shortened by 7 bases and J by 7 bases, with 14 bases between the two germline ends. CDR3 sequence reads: CASTSPPGQPQHF. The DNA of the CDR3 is TGTGCCAGCACCTCCCCCCCAGGGCAGCCCCAGCATTTT.

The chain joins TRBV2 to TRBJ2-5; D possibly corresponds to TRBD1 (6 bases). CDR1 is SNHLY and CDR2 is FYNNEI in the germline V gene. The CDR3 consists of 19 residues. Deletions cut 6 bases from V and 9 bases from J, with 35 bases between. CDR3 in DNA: TGTGCCAGCAGGGTAGTAGGATGGATCCAGGACACCGGCCCAGGGGCCCAGTACTTC. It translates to CASRVVGWIQDTGPGAQYF.

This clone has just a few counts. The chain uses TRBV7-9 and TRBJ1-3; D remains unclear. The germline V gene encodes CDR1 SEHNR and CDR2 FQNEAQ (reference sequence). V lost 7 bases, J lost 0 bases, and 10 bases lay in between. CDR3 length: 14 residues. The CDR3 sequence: CASNLVLSGNTIYF. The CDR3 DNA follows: TGTGCCAGCAACCTAGTCCTCTCTGGAAACACCATATATTTT.

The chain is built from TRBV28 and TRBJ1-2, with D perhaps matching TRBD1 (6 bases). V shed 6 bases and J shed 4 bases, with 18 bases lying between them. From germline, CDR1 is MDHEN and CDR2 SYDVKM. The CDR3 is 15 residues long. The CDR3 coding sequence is TGTGCCAGCAGGGGGGCAAGCATCCGGGGCTATGGCTACACCTTC. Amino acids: CASRGASIRGYGYTF.

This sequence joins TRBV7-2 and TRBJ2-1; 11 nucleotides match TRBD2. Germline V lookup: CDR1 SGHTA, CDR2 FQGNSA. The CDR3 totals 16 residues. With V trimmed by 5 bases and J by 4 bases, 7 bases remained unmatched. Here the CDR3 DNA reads TGTGCCAGCAGCCTCGGGACTAGCGGTGGATACAATGAGCAGTTCTTC. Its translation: CASSLGTSGGYNEQFF. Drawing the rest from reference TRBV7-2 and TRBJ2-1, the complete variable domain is GAGVSQSPSNKVTEKGKDVELRCDPISGHTALYWYRQSLGQGLEFLIYFQGNSAPDKSGLPSDRFSAERTGGSVSTLTIQRTQQEDSAVYLCASSLGTSGGYNEQFFGPGTRLTVL.

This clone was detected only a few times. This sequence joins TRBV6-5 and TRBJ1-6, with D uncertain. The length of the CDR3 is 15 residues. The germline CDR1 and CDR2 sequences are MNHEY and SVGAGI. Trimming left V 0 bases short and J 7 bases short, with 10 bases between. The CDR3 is CASSYSGSTNSPLHF. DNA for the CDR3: TGTGCCAGCAGTTACTCCGGGTCGACGAATTCACCCCTCCACTTT.

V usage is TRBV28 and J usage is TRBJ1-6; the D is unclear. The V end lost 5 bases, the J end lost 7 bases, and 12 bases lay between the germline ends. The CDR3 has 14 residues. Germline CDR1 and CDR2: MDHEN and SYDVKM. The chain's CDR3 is CASSPQSTNSPLHF. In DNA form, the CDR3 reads TGTGCCAGCAGTCCACAGAGTACAAATTCACCCCTCCACTTT.

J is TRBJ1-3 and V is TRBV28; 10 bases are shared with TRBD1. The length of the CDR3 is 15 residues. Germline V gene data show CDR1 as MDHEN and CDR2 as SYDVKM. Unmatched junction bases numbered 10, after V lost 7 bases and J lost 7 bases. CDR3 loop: CASTVVGQGGNTIYF. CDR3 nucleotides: TGTGCCAGCACGGTAGTCGGACAGGGGGGCAACACCATATATTTT. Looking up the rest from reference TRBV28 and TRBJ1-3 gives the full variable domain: DVKVTQSSRYLVKRTGEKVFLECVQDMDHENMFWYRQDPGLGLRLIYFSYDVKMKEKGDIPEGYSVSREKKERFSLILESASTNQTSMYLCASTVVGQGGNTIYFGEGSWLTVV.

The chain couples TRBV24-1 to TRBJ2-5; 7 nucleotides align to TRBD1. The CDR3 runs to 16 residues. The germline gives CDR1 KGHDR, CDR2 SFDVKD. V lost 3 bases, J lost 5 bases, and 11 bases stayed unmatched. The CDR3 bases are TGTGCCACCAGTGATCGGGACAGAAAGGCATGGGAGACCCAGTACTTC. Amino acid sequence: CATSDRDRKAWETQYF.

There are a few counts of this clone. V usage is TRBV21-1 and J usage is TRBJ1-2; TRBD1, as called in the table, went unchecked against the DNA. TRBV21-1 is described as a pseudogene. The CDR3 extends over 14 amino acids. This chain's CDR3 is CASSKEGRGVGYTF. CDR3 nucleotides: TGTGCCAGCAGCAAAGAAGGCAGGGGGGTTGGCTACACCTTC.

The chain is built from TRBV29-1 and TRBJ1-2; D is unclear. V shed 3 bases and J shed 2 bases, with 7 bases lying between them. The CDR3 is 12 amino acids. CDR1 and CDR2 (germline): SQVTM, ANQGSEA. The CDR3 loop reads CSVDGRNYGYTF. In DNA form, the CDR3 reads TGCAGCGTTGATGGCCGCAACTATGGCTACACCTTC.

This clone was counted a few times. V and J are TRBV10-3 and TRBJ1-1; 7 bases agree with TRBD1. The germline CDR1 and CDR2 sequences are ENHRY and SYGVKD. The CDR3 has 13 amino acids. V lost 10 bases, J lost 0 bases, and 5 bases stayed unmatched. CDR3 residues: CASKGQLNTEAFF. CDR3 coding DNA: TGTGCCAGCAAGGGACAGTTGAACACTGAAGCTTTCTTT.

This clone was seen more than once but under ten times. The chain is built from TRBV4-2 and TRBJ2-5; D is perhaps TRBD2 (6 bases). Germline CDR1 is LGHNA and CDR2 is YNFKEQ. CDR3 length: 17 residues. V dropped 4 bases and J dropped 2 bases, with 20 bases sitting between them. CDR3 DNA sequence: TGTGCCAGCAGCCTCCTATGGGGGGAGTTTGGGCAAGAGACCCAGTACTTC. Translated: CASSLLWGEFGQETQYF.

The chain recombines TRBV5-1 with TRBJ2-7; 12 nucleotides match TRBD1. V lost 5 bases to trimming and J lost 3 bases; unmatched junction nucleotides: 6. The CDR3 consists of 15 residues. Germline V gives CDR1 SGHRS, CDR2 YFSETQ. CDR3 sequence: CASRPGTGGFYEQYF. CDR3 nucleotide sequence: TGCGCCAGCAGACCCGGGACAGGGGGCTTCTACGAGCAGTACTTC.

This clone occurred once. CDR3 DNA: TGTGCCAGCAGCTTAGAAGGGGCGAACACCGGGGAGCTGTTTTTT. Protein product: CASSLEGANTGELFF. The gene calls are TRBV7-9 and TRBJ2-2; the D gene is possibly TRBD1 (5 bases). V gave up 1 base and J gave up 0 bases, with 6 bases separating them. Per the germline V gene, CDR1 is SEHNR and CDR2 is FQNEAQ (reference sequence). The CDR3 is 15 residues long. Using reference TRBV7-9 and TRBJ2-2 for the parts outside the CDR3, the full variable domain is DTGVSQNPRHKITKRGQNVTFRCDPISEHNRLYWYRQTLGQGPEFLTYFQNEAQLEKSRLLSDRFSAERPKGSFSTLEIQRTEQGDSAMYLCASSLEGANTGELFFGEGSRLTVL.

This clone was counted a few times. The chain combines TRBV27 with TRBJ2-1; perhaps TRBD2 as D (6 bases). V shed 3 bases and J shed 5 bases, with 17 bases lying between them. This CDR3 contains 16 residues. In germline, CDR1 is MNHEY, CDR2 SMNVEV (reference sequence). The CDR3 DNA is TGTGCCAGCAGTTTGTACCTACGCGGGATCCACAATGAGCAGTTCTTC. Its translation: CASSLYLRGIHNEQFF.

DNA for the CDR3: TGTGCCAGCAGCGTAGCCCCAGGGGACTCACCCCTCCACTTT. The encoded protein is CASSVAPGDSPLHF. This chain links TRBV9 with TRBJ1-6; D possibly corresponds to TRBD1 (6 bases). The germline CDR1 and CDR2 sequences are SGDLS and YYNGEE. The CDR3 covers 14 residues. Trimming removed 0 bases from V and 10 bases from J, with 11 bases in between.

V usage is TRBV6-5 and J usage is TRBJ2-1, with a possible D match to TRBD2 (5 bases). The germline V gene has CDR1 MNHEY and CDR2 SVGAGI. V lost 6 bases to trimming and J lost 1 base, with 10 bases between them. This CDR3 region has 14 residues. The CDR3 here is CASRRTGSYNEQFF. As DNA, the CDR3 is TGTGCCAGCAGAAGGACGGGATCCTACAATGAGCAGTTCTTC.

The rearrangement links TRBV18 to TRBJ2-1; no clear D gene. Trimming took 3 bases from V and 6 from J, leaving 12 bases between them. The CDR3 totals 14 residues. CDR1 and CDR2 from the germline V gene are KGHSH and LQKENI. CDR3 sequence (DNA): TGTGCCAGCTCACCTCTTAGCACTCCCAATGAGCAGTTCTTC. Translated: CASSPLSTPNEQFF. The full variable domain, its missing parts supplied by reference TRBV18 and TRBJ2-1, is NAGVMQNPRHLVRRRGQEARLRCSPMKGHSHVYWYRQLPEEGLKFMVYLQKENIIDESGMPKERFSAEFPKEGPSILRIQQVVRGDSAAYFCASSPLSTPNEQFFGPGTRLTVL.

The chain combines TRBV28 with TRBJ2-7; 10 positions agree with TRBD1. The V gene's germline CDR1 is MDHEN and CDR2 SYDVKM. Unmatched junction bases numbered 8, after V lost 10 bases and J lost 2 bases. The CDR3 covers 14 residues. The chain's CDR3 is CATRAGTGAYEQYF. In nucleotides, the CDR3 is TGTGCCACCCGCGCCGGGACAGGGGCCTACGAGCAGTACTTC.

CDR3 sequence reads: CASALWTAGEAFF. The CDR3 coding sequence is TGTGCCAGCGCGTTGTGGACGGCGGGTGAAGCTTTCTTT. The chain recombines TRBV6-5 with TRBJ1-1; D uncertain. The length of the CDR3 is 13 residues. V lost 8 bases, J lost 7 bases, and 17 bases lay in between. Germline V gives CDR1 MNHEY, CDR2 SVGAGI.

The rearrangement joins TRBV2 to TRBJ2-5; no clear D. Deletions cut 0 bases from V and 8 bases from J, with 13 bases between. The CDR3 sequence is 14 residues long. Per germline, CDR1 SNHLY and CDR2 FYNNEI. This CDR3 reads CASSEAENQRTQYF. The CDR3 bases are TGTGCCAGCAGTGAAGCCGAAAACCAGCGAACCCAGTACTTC.

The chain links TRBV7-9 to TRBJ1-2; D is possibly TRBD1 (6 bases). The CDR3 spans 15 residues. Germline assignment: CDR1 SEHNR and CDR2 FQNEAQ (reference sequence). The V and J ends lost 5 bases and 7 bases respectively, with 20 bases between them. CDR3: CASSHGQQGVGGYTF. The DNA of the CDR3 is TGTGCCAGCAGCCACGGACAACAGGGCGTTGGTGGCTACACCTTC.

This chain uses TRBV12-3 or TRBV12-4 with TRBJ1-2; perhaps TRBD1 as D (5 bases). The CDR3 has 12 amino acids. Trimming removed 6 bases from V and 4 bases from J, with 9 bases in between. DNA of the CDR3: TGTGCCAGCAGGGGACTCACCTATGGCTACACCTTC. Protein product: CASRGLTYGYTF.

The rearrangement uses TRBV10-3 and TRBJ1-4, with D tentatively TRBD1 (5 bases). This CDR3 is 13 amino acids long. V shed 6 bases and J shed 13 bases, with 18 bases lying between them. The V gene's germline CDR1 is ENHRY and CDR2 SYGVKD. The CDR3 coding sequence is TGTGCCATCAGATCGGACTCAACGGGGGGACTGTTTTTT. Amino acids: CAIRSDSTGGLFF.

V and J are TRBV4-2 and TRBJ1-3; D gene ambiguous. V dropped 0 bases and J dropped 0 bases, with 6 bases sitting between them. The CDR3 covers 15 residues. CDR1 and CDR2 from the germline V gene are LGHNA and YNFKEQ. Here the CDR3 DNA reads TGTGCCAGCAGCCAAGACGGGGACTCTGGAAACACCATATATTTT. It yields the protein CASSQDGDSGNTIYF.

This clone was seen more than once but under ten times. This CDR3 is CASSTDRSSYNEQFF. CDR3 bases: TGTGCCAGCAGCACAGATCGTAGCTCCTACAATGAGCAGTTCTTC. This chain uses TRBV7-7 with TRBJ2-1, with no clear D. This CDR3 is built from 15 residues. Trimming cost V 5 bases and J 0 bases, with 11 bases left between them. The germline V gene has CDR1 SSHAT and CDR2 FNYEAQ (reference sequence). The variable domain in full, completed from reference TRBV7-7 and TRBJ2-1, reads GAGVSQSPRYKVTKRGQDVTLRCDPISSHATLYWYQQALGQGPEFLTYFNYEAQPDKSGLPSDRFSAERPEGSISTLTIQRTEQRDSAMYRCASSTDRSSYNEQFFGPGTRLTVL.

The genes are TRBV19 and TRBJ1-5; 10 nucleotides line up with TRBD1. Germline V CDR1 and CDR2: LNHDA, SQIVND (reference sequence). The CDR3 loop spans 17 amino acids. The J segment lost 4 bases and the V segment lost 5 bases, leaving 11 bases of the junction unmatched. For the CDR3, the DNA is TGTGCCAGTAGTCTCGGGGGGGACAGGGGCGCAAATCAGCCCCAGCATTTT. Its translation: CASSLGGDRGANQPQHF.